Listed here are 26 T cell receptor beta chains from one sample, sequenced in a study of blood T cell repertoires in COVID-19. TCRdb's table, derived via immunoSEQ multiplex PCR, lists solely in-frame clones and lacks some. In the table there are 180,000 or so clones, about 84% of which are singletons. The sample taken for sequencing was PBMCs or T cells enriched from blood (not recorded which). These receptors were taken from a man between 40 and 49 years old with acute COVID-19.

The rearrangement joins TRBV11-1 to TRBJ1-1; D is perhaps TRBD1 (6 bases). V was cut by 3 bases and J by 1 base, with 12 bases left in between. The CDR3 sequence is 15 residues long. Germline values: CDR1 SGHAT, CDR2 FQDESV (reference sequence). The CDR3 DNA reads TGTGCCAGCAGCTTGGGGGCCTCCAGGAACACTGAAGCTTTCTTT. Residues: CASSLGASRNTEAFF.

The V call is TRBV10-3, the J call TRBJ2-7, with D tentatively TRBD1 (5 bases). Germline-derived CDR1 and CDR2 are ENHRY and SYGVKD. This CDR3 has 13 amino acids. The V end was cut by 2 bases, the J end by 4 bases, with 9 bases between. CDR3 coding DNA: TGTGCCATCAGTGAGATTAGGGGTTACGAGCAGTACTTC. Amino acid sequence: CAISEIRGYEQYF.

The chain recombines TRBV14 with TRBJ1-4; possibly TRBD1 for D (5 bases). The CDR3 totals 15 residues. Between the trimmed V and J ends, which lost 0 bases and 5 bases, there was a span of 10 bases. The germline V gene has CDR1 SGHDN and CDR2 FVKESK. The DNA for the CDR3 is TGTGCCAGCAGCCAAGAACAGGATTCAAATGAAAAACTGTTTTTT. Its translation: CASSQEQDSNEKLFF.

The genes are TRBV20-1 and TRBJ1-2; D unclear. The CDR3 spans 8 residues. Germline V gene sequence: CDR1 DFQATT, CDR2 SNEGSKA (reference sequence). The CDR3 nucleotides are TGCAGGGGCTTAGGCTACACCTTC. It specifies CRGLGYTF.

The CDR3 reads CASSLEGTNSNQPQHF. The CDR3 bases are TGCGCCAGCAGCTTGGAGGGGACAAATAGCAATCAGCCCCAGCATTTT. The chain links TRBV5-1 to TRBJ1-5, with D tentatively TRBD1 (6 bases). The CDR3 extends over 16 amino acids. Germline loops: CDR1 SGHRS, CDR2 YFSETQ. With 0 bases removed from V and 0 bases from J, the gap between germline ends came to 10 bases. Using reference TRBV5-1 and TRBJ1-5 for the parts outside the CDR3, the full variable domain is KAGVTQTPRYLIKTRGQQVTLSCSPISGHRSVSWYQQTPGQGLQFLFEYFSETQRNKGNFPGRFSGRQFSNSRSEMNVSTLELGDSALYLCASSLEGTNSNQPQHFGDGTRLSIL.

Here the CDR3 DNA reads TGTGCCACAACGGGGGGCAGCTACAATGAGCAGTTCTTC. Translating gives CATTGGSYNEQFF. The chain has TRBV6-5 and TRBJ2-1, with a possible D match to TRBD2 (7 bases). V was shortened by 10 bases and J by 3 bases, with 13 bases between the two germline ends. This CDR3 spans 13 amino acids. Germline CDR1 reads MNHEY; CDR2 reads SVGAGI.

The gene calls are TRBV7-9 and TRBJ2-1, with a tentative D call TRBD2 (6 bases). Germline assignment: CDR1 SEHNR and CDR2 FQNEAQ (reference sequence). V lost 5 bases and J lost 6, with 14 bases in between. The CDR3 loop spans 14 amino acids. As DNA, the CDR3 is TGTGCCAGCAGCCCGGGGGTAGCGACCAATGAGCAGTTCTTC. Residues: CASSPGVATNEQFF.

The chain employs TRBV3-1 (or the pseudogene TRBV3-2) and TRBJ2-5; tentative D call: TRBD1 (6 bases). Trimming took 6 bases from V and 2 from J, leaving 13 bases between them. Germline lookup yields CDR1 LGHDT and CDR2 YNNKEL (reference sequence). The CDR3 covers 14 residues. CDR3 nucleotide sequence: TGTGCCAGCAGTCCCAGGGACATACAAGAGACCCAGTACTTC. Protein sequence: CASSPRDIQETQYF.

The chain links TRBV7-9 to TRBJ1-5, with D possibly TRBD1 on 6 matching bases. The CDR3 length is 16 residues. V lost 3 bases and J lost 1, with 13 bases in between. Per the germline V gene, CDR1 is SEHNR and CDR2 is FQNEAQ (reference sequence). The chain's CDR3 is CASSFEGGRSNQPQHF. In nucleotides, the CDR3 is TGTGCCAGCAGCTTTGAAGGGGGTAGAAGCAATCAGCCCCAGCATTTT.

V is TRBV9 and J is TRBJ2-6; D is perhaps TRBD2 (6 bases). The length of the CDR3 is 16 residues. Germline assignment: CDR1 SGDLS and CDR2 YYNGEE. Trimming took 3 bases from V and 2 from J, leaving 12 bases between them. CDR3 amino acids: CASSGGGGPGANVLTF. The DNA of the CDR3 is TGTGCCAGCAGCGGCGGAGGAGGGCCTGGGGCCAACGTCCTGACTTTC.

V gene TRBV5-5 combines with J gene TRBJ2-3; D call uncertain. The CDR3 runs to 13 residues. Looked up from germline, CDR1 is SGHKS and CDR2 is YYEKEE (reference sequence). Trimming took 4 bases from V and 4 from J, leaving 10 bases between them. The DNA for the CDR3 is TGTGCCAGCAGCCCTCTCGTCGCAGATACGCAGTATTTT. Its translation: CASSPLVADTQYF.

The CDR3 sequence is CASRDTSGNTIYF. In DNA form, the CDR3 reads TGTGCCAGCCGGGACACTTCTGGAAACACCATATATTTT. This sequence joins TRBV11-2 and TRBJ1-3; tentatively, D is TRBD1 (6 bases). The CDR3 has 13 residues. V was pared by 8 bases and J by 1 base, with 9 bases between. Germline values: CDR1 SGHAT, CDR2 FQNNGV.

The V and J genes are TRBV1 and TRBJ2-1; the table's D call, TRBD2, has no DNA check behind it. TRBV1 is shown as a pseudogene. The CDR3 extends over 15 amino acids. CDR3 in DNA: TGCACCAGCAGCCCCCCCGGGAGGGGGAGGAATGAGCAGTTCTTC. Translated, it gives CTSSPPGRGRNEQFF.

The chain is built from TRBV7-9 and TRBJ1-2; 9 nucleotides align to TRBD1. The germline V gene has CDR1 SEHNR and CDR2 FQNEAQ (reference sequence). Trimming removed 6 bases from V and 5 bases from J; junction bases left unmatched: 7. CDR3 length: 14 amino acids. DNA for the CDR3: TGTGCCAGCAGTTTTGGGACAGGGTATTATGGCTACACCTTC. Translating gives CASSFGTGYYGYTF.

V and J are TRBV15 and TRBJ2-7; no firm D call. Trimming shortened V by 5 bases and J by 1 base, and 9 bases separated the two germline ends. CDR1 and CDR2 from the germline V gene are LNHNV and YYDKDF (reference sequence). The CDR3 covers 13 residues. The CDR3 DNA reads as TGTGCCACCAGCGCAACTGAATCCTACGAGCAGTACTTC. This sequence encodes CATSATESYEQYF.

The DNA of the CDR3 is TGTGCCACCGCGGAGAATAATTCACCCCTCCACTTT. Its translation is CATAENNSPLHF. The genes are TRBV28 and TRBJ1-6; no firm D call. Germline CDR1 is MDHEN and CDR2 is SYDVKM. The V and J ends lost 10 bases and 5 bases respectively, with 9 bases between them. The CDR3 spans 12 residues.

The V and J genes are TRBV15 and TRBJ2-1; 7 positions agree with TRBD2. This CDR3 comprises 18 residues. CDR1 and CDR2 from the germline V gene are LNHNV and YYDKDF (reference sequence). Trimming cost V 0 bases and J 8 bases; bases outside gene matches: 16. The CDR3 DNA is TGTGCCACCAGCAGAGATAACGGAGCGGGGCTAGGCCCCTATGAGCAGTTCTTC. This encodes CATSRDNGAGLGPYEQFF.

The chain employs TRBV25-1 and TRBJ1-5, with D hard to call. Germline V gives CDR1 MGHDK, CDR2 SYGVNS. The CDR3 runs to 14 residues. Trimming took 3 bases from V and 1 from J, leaving 7 bases between them. The CDR3 sequence is CASSEPGSNQPQHF. CDR3 DNA: TGTGCCAGCAGTGAGCCCGGGAGCAATCAGCCCCAGCATTTT.

The chain couples TRBV28 to TRBJ2-7; D might be TRBD2 (5 bases). The CDR3 is 12 residues long. V was clipped by 5 bases and J by 1 base, with 6 bases between them. Germline-derived CDR1 and CDR2 are MDHEN and SYDVKM. The CDR3 is CASSRTSYEQYF. Written as DNA, the CDR3 is TGTGCCAGCAGTCGGACTTCCTACGAGCAGTACTTC.

The chain uses TRBV7-9 and TRBJ2-3, with 10 bases aligning to TRBD2. This CDR3 spans 16 amino acids. With V trimmed by 5 bases and J by 5 bases, 10 bases remained unmatched. The germline V gene has CDR1 SEHNR and CDR2 FQNEAQ (reference sequence). The CDR3: CASSPRSGRAKDTQYF. DNA of the CDR3: TGTGCCAGCAGCCCCCGGAGCGGGAGGGCCAAAGATACGCAGTATTTT.

The J gene is TRBJ2-1, the V gene TRBV15, with 9 nucleotides matching TRBD2. Germline V gene lookup returns CDR1 LNHNV and CDR2 YYDKDF (reference sequence). This CDR3 contains 15 residues. The V and J ends lost 5 bases and 3 bases, in that order; junction bases with no gene match: 5. The chain's CDR3 is CATSGAGGGYNEQFF. CDR3 nucleotides: TGTGCCACCAGCGGAGCGGGAGGAGGCTACAATGAGCAGTTCTTC.

This clone was recorded only once. The chain joins TRBV23-1 to TRBJ2-7; 7 nucleotides align to TRBD1. TRBV23-1 is known as an ORF, though its function is uncertain. V lost 0 bases and J lost 0; bases outside the gene matches: 5. The CDR3 runs to 16 residues. The CDR3 sequence: CASSQSPGQFSYEQYF. CDR3 DNA: TGCGCCAGCAGTCAATCGCCGGGACAGTTCTCCTACGAGCAGTACTTC.

The chain uses TRBV7-3 and TRBJ1-2; D unresolved. CDR1 and CDR2 (germline): SGHTA, FQGTGA. There are 13 residues in the CDR3. V lost 0 bases, J lost 4 bases, and 6 bases lay in between. The CDR3 reads CASSLTSGYGYTF. CDR3 nucleotides: TGTGCCAGCAGCTTAACTTCGGGCTATGGCTACACCTTC.

This clone occurred a few times. This chain uses TRBV27 with TRBJ2-5; 7 bases agree with TRBD1. The CDR3 totals 15 residues. The germline CDR1 and CDR2 sequences are MNHEY and SMNVEV (reference sequence). The trim removed 3 bases at V and 1 base at J, leaving 5 bases unmatched. The CDR3 DNA reads TGTGCCAGCAGTTTCGCAGGGGGACGCCAAGAGACCCAGTACTTC. It specifies CASSFAGGRQETQYF.

The V and J genes are TRBV9 and TRBJ1-1, with D possibly being TRBD1 (6 bases). The V end was cut by 0 bases, the J end by 0 bases, with 15 bases between. The germline V gene encodes CDR1 SGDLS and CDR2 YYNGEE. The CDR3 loop spans 17 amino acids. The CDR3 spells CASSVGSGGSLNTEAFF. CDR3 sequence (DNA): TGTGCCAGCAGCGTAGGATCGGGGGGCTCTCTGAACACTGAAGCTTTCTTT. The complete variable domain, with remaining parts taken from reference TRBV9 and TRBJ1-1, reads DSGVTQTPKHLITATGQRVTLRCSPRSGDLSVYWYQQSLDQGLQFLIQYYNGEERAKGNILERFSAQQFPDLHSELNLSSLELGDSALYFCASSVGSGGSLNTEAFFGQGTRLTVV.

The chain employs TRBV7-2 and TRBJ2-1, with 9 positions matching TRBD2. Germline assignment: CDR1 SGHTA and CDR2 FQGNSA. CDR3 length equals 15 residues. V dropped 1 base and J dropped 4; count of bases not matched to a gene: 2. CDR3 in DNA: TGTGCCAGCAGCTTAGGACTAGCGGAGTACAATGAGCAGTTCTTC. It translates to CASSLGLAEYNEQFF.